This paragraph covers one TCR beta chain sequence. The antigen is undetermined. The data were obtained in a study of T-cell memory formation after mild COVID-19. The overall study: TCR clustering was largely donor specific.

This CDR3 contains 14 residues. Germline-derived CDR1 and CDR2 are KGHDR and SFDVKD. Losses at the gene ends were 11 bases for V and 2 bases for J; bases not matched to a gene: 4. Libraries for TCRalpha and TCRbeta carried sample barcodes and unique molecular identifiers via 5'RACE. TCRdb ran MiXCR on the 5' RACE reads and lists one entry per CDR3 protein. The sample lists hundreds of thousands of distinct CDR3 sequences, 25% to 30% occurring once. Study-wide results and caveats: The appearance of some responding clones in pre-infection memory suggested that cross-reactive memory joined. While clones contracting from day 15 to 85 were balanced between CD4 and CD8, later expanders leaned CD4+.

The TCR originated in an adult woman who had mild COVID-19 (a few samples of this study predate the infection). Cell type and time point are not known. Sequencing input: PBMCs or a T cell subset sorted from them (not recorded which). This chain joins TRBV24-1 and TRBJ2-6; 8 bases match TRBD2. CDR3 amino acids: CAISGGAGANVLTF. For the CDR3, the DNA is TGTGCCATCTCGGGGGGGGCTGGGGCCAACGTCCTGACTTTC.